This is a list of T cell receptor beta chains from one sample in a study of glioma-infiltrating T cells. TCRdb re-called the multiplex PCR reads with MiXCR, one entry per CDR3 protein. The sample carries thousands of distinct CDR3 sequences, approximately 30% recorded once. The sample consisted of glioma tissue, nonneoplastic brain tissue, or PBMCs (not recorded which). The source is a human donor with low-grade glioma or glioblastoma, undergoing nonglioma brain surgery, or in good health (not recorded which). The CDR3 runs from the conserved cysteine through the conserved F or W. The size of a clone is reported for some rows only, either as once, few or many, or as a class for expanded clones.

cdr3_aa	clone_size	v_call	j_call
CASSIWTEQETQYF	once	TRBV5-1	TRBJ2-5
CASSGIYGPGNYVHTF	NA	TRBV7-2	TRBJ1-2
CASSQIFGGSTDTQYF	medium-sized	TRBV14	TRBJ2-3
CASSYYRDRNEQFF	medium-sized	TRBV6-5	TRBJ2-1
CATSRPTSGEDTQYF	medium-sized	TRBV15	TRBJ2-3
CSARDPPNEQFF	medium-sized	TRBV20-1	TRBJ2-1
CASSPPGLAGVQFF	once	TRBV7-2	TRBJ2-1
CASSVNPGLAGGTDTQYF	many	TRBV9	TRBJ2-3
CAIKTAGGPFYNEQFF	many	TRBV10-3	TRBJ2-1
CSSISSGTENEQFF	NA	TRBV27	TRBJ2-1
CASSPRDRTYEQYF	many	TRBV7-9	TRBJ2-7
CASSYSIVGANEQFF	NA	TRBV6-2/TRBV6-3	TRBJ2-1
CSVDWPGGADTQYF	few	TRBV29-1	TRBJ2-3
CASSSQGNSPLHF	many	TRBV12-3/TRBV12-4	TRBJ1-6
CASSLSSPNTEAFF	few	TRBV27	TRBJ1-1
CASSRLAGEGYEQYF	once	TRBV7-2	TRBJ2-7
CASSRLAGVNNEQFF	few	TRBV7-2	TRBJ2-1
CASSHGQGRRSETQYF	many	TRBV7-2	TRBJ2-5
CSASLGGTEAFF	medium-sized	TRBV20-1	TRBJ1-1
CASTSSYARYF	NA	TRBV6-2/TRBV6-3	TRBJ2-7
CARTGVETQYF	NA	TRBV6-2/TRBV6-3	TRBJ2-5
CSAVDRAGGYTF	many	TRBV29-1	TRBJ1-2
CASSLSSTASHTDTQYF	many	TRBV7-9	TRBJ2-3
CASSSRGLALAVDTQYF	NA	TRBV27	TRBJ2-3
CASSYRTDTQYF	NA	TRBV6-5	TRBJ2-3
CASSRDRGHNEQYF	many	TRBV5-4	TRBJ2-7
CASSLSWNTEAFF	large	TRBV27	TRBJ1-1
CASSRGPGAPTGELFF	many	TRBV11-2	TRBJ2-2
CATSRDRGEAFF	large	TRBV15	TRBJ1-1
CSVWDSERNQPQHF	few	TRBV29-1	TRBJ1-5
CASSYRNFGADTQYF	medium-sized	TRBV6-5	TRBJ2-3
CASSLIYGPGHYGYTF	NA	TRBV7-2	TRBJ1-2
CSGPTGLNTEAFF	medium-sized	TRBV20-1	TRBJ1-1
CASRPTGMNTEAF	once	TRBV6-4	TRBJ1-1
CASAGRFPQPQHF	NA	TRBV18	TRBJ1-5